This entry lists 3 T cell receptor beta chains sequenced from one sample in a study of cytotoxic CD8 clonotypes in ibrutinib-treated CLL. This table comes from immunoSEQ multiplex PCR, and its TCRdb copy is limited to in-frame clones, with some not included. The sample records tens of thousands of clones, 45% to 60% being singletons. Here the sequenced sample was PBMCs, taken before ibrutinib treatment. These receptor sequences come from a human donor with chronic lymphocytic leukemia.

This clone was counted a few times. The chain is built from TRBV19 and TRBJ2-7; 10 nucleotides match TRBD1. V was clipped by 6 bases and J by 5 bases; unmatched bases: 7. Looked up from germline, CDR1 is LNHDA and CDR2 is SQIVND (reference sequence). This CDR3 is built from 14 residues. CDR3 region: CASSTGTGAHEQYF. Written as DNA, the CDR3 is TGTGCCAGTAGCACCGGGACAGGGGCACACGAGCAGTACTTC.

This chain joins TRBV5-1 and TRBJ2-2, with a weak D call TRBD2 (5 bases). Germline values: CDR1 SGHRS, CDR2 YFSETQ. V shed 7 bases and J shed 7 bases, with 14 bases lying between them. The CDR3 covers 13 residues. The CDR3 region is CASSPEGIGELFF. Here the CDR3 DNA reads TGCGCCAGCTCCCCAGAGGGAATCGGGGAGCTGTTTTTT.

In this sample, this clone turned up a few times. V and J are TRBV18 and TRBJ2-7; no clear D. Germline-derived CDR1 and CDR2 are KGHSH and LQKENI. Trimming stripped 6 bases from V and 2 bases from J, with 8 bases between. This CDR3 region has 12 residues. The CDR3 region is CASSDEAYEQYF. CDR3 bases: TGTGCCAGCTCTGACGAAGCCTACGAGCAGTACTTC.